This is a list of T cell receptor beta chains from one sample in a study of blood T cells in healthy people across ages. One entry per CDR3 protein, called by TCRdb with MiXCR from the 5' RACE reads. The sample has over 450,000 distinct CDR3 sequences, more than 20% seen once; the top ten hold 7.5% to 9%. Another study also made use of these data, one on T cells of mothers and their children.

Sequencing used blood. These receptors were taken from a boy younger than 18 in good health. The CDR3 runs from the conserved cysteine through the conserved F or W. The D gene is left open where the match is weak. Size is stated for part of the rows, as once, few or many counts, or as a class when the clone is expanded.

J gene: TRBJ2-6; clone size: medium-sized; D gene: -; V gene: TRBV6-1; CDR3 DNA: TGTGCCAGCAGTGAGGGGGGCTCTGGGGCCAACGTCCTGACTTTC; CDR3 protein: CASSEGGSGANVLTF
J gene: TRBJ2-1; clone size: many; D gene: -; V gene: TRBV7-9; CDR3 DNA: TGTGCCAGCAGCTTAAGGCCGGGACACCAGACTTACAATGAGCAGTTCTTC; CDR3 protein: CASSLRPGHQTYNEQFF
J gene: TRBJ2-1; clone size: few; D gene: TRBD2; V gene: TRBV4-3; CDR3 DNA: TGCGCCAGCAGATCGGGGGGGGCCTACAATGAGCAGTTCTTC; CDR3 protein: CASRSGGAYNEQFF
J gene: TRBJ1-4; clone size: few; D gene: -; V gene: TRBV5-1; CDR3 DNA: TGCGCCAGCAGCACCACCGGGACTGGGCAACCAACTAATGAAAAACTGTTTTTT; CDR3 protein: CASSTTGTGQPTNEKLFF
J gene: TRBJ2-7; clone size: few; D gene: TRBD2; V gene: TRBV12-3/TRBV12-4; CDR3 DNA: TGTGCCAGCCATAGGGGCGGGAGCGGTATCTACGAGCAGTACTTC; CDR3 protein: CASHRGGSGIYEQYF
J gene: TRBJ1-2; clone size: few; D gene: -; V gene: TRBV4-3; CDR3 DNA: TGCGCCAGCAGCCCCGGTCAGGCAGGCCTCGGGCCTAACTATGGCTACACCTTC; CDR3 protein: CASSPGQAGLGPNYGYTF
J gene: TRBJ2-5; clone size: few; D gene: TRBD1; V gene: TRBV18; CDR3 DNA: TGTGCCAGCTCACCAGCCCGGGACAGGGGTCCGGAGACCCAGTACTTC; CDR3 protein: CASSPARDRGPETQYF
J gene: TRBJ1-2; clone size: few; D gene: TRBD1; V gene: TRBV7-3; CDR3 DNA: TGTGCCAGCAGCTTTCCGGGACAGGGCTACACCTTC; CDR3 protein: CASSFPGQGYTF
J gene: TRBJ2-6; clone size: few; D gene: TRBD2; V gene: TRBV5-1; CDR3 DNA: TGCGCCAGCAGCGCGGGGGGAACTGGGGCCAACGTCCTGACTTTC; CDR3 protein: CASSAGGTGANVLTF
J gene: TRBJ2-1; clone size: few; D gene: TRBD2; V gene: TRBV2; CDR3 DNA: TGTGCCAGCAGAGAAGCGGGACTAGCGGGAAGCAATGAGCAGTTCTTC; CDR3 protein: CASREAGLAGSNEQFF
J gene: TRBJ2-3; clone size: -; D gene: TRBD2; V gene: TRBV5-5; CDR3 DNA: TGTGCCAGCAGGTCCATAGCGGGAGCGAGCACAGATACGCAGTATTTT; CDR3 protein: CASRSIAGASTDTQYF
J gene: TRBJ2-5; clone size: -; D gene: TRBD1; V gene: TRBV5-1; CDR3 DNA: TGCGCCAGCAGCCACACAGGGGGCCAAGAGACCCAGTACTTC; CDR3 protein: CASSHTGGQETQYF
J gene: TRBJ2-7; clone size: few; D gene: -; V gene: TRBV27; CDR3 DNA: TGTGCCAGCAGTACTCGGACTTCACCCGAGGAGTACTTC; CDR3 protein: CASSTRTSPEEYF
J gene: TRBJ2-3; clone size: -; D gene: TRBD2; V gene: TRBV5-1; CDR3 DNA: TGCGCCAGCAGCTTGGGGTCTAGCGGGAACACAGATACGCAGTATTTT; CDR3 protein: CASSLGSSGNTDTQYF
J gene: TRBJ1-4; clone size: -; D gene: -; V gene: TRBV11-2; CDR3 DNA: TGTGCCGGCAGCTTAGGTCTGACAAGTGAAGAAAAACTGTTTTTT; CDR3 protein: CAGSLGLTSEEKLFF